This T cell receptor beta chain was observed in a study of T-cell memory formation after mild COVID-19. Each CDR3 protein gets one entry after TCRdb re-called the 5' RACE reads with MiXCR. Here the sample spans 500,000 to 650,000 distinct CDR3 sequences, about a fifth being singletons. Deletions cut 1 base from V and 10 bases from J, with 14 bases between. Germline V lookup: CDR1 LGHDT, CDR2 YNNKEL (reference sequence). This CDR3 has 14 amino acids. This receptor was obtained from an adult woman who had mild COVID-19 (a few samples of this study predate the infection). Cell type and time point are not known. The chain joins TRBV3-1 to TRBJ2-1; D unclear. Sequencing input: PBMCs or a T cell subset sorted from them (not recorded which). CDR3 coding DNA: TGTGCCAGCAGCCAAGCGGTACCCTTAGGGGAGCAGTTCTTC. Translating gives CASSQAVPLGEQFF.